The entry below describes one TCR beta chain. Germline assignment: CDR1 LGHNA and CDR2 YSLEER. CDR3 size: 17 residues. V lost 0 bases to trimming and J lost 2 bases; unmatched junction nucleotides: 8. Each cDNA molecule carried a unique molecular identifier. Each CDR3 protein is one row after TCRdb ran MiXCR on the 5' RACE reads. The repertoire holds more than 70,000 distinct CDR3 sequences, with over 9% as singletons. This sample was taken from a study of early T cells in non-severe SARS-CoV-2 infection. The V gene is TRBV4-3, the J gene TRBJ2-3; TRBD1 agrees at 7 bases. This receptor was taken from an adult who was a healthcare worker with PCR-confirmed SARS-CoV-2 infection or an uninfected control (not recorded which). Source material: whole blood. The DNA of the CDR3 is TGCGCCAGCAGCCAAGATTATGGGACAGCCAACACAGATACGCAGTATTTT. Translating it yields CASSQDYGTANTDTQYF.